This T cell receptor beta chain was captured by sequencing in a study of T cell repertoires in cytomegalovirus infection. Study summary: An indication of both CMV infection and matching HLA type came from public TCR beta signatures.

This clonotype has just a few counts. Its antigen is undetermined. TCRdb ran MiXCR on the reads and lists one entry per CDR3 protein. This table holds about 50,000 distinct CDR3 sequences, around 20% found once. CDR1 and CDR2 from the germline V gene are LGHDT and YNNKEL (reference sequence). The CDR3 sequence is 17 residues long. Trimming took 4 bases from V and 4 from J; bases not matched to a gene: 12. The material sequenced was CD8+ T cells from cultured PBMCs, taken from culture after CMV antigen stimulation. This chain uses TRBV3-1 with TRBJ1-4; the match to TRBD1 covers 7 bases. This receptor was obtained from a human donor in good health (CMV status not recorded). Some clones in this sample may be carry-over from other donors' samples. The CDR3 bases are TGTGCCAGCAGCCCCGGACAGGCTCAGCTAGTTAATGAAAAACTGTTTTTT. Amino acids: CASSPGQAQLVNEKLFF.